These 8 T cell receptor beta chains originate from one sample sequenced in a study of T-cell reconstitution after alpha-beta-depleted transplantation in children. Unique molecular identifiers were used in preparing the TCRbeta library. TCRdb redid the calling of the PCR reads with MiXCR, one entry per CDR3 protein. The sample includes 200,000 to 300,000 distinct CDR3 sequences, approximately 24% of them seen just once. The sample in question was PBMCs, mostly from graft donor cells, obtained 360 days after TCRalphabeta/CD19-depleted stem cell transplant. The receptors originated from a female patient under 10 years old who had a stem cell transplant for congenital amegakaryocytic thrombocytopenia, so the T cells may come from the graft donor.

This clonotype was counted at least ten times. The chain is built from TRBV5-1 and TRBJ2-1; D not resolved. Germline assignment: CDR1 SGHRS and CDR2 YFSETQ. This CDR3 has 16 amino acids. The germline V and J ends were trimmed by 0 bases and 1 base, with 11 bases remaining between them. CDR3 loop: CASSLDARTSYNEQFF. The CDR3, as DNA: TGCGCCAGCAGCTTGGACGCACGAACTTCCTACAATGAGCAGTTCTTC. Supplemented by reference TRBV5-1 and TRBJ2-1, the full variable domain reads KAGVTQTPRYLIKTRGQQVTLSCSPISGHRSVSWYQQTPGQGLQFLFEYFSETQRNKGNFPGRFSGRQFSNSRSEMNVSTLELGDSALYLCASSLDARTSYNEQFFGPGTRLTVL.

The chain has TRBV27 and TRBJ2-1; 7 bases match TRBD2. The trim removed 6 bases at V and 0 bases at J, leaving 5 bases unmatched. Germline values: CDR1 MNHEY, CDR2 SMNVEV (reference sequence). CDR3 length equals 15 residues. Here the CDR3 DNA reads TGTGCCAGCAGCCCCGGGACTAACTCCTACAATGAGCAGTTCTTC. Translated: CASSPGTNSYNEQFF.

Only a few counts were recorded for this clonotype. The chain combines TRBV12-3 or TRBV12-4 with TRBJ2-7, with D possibly called TRBD1 or TRBD2 (5 bases each). This CDR3 spans 14 amino acids. The V gene lost 3 bases and the J gene lost 3 bases, with 12 bases spanning the gap. The DNA for the CDR3 is TGTGCCAGCAGTTTGGAGTGGGGGTACTACGAGCAGTACTTC. This codes for CASSLEWGYYEQYF.

V is TRBV28 and J is TRBJ1-4; 8 bases agree with TRBD1. This CDR3 spans 16 amino acids. Germline trimming cut 10 bases from V and 8 bases from J; bases unmatched to any gene: 18. The germline CDR1 and CDR2 sequences are MDHEN and SYDVKM. In DNA form, the CDR3 reads TGTGCCATCCGTTACGTAGGACAGGGCGGGGGCGAAAAACTGTTTTTT. Translation gives CAIRYVGQGGGEKLFF.

The V and J genes are TRBV5-8 and TRBJ1-5; D unclear. V was pared by 3 bases and J by 9 bases, with 10 bases between. The CDR3 length is 12 residues. Germline CDR1 reads SGHTS; CDR2 reads YDEGEE. CDR3 nucleotide sequence: TGTGCCAGCAGCTCCACACCGGGGCCCCAGCATTTT. Protein: CASSSTPGPQHF.

On this clonotype itself: The CDR3 carries no conserved terminal phenylalanine or tryptophan, so it likely arises from a read error. V usage is TRBV7-2 and J usage is TRBJ1-1; 7 bases agree with TRBD1. Germline assignment: CDR1 SGHTA and CDR2 FQGNSA. Trimming removed 3 bases from V and 6 bases from J; junction bases left unmatched: 1. The CDR3 covers 12 residues. This CDR3 reads CASSFGTAEAFL. The DNA of the CDR3 is TGTGCCAGCAGCTTTGGGACAGCTGAAGCTTTCCTT.

The rearrangement links TRBV10-3 to TRBJ2-1, with 13 bases matching TRBD2. The V gene's germline CDR1 is ENHRY and CDR2 SYGVKD. CDR3 length: 16 amino acids. V dropped 3 bases and J dropped 8; count of bases not matched to a gene: 7. The CDR3 sequence: CAISDPGTSGKDEQFF. CDR3 sequence (DNA): TGTGCCATCAGTGATCCCGGGACTAGCGGGAAAGATGAGCAGTTCTTC.

This clonotype has just a few counts. The rearrangement joins TRBV20-1 to TRBJ2-5, with D perhaps matching TRBD1 or TRBD2 (5 bases each). The CDR3 covers 12 residues. Deletions cut 6 bases from V and 5 bases from J, with 13 bases between. Germline CDR1 is DFQATT and CDR2 is SNEGSKA (reference sequence). Written as DNA, the CDR3 is TGCAGTGCCATGAGGGGTGGGGAGACCCAGTACTTC. It codes for CSAMRGGETQYF.